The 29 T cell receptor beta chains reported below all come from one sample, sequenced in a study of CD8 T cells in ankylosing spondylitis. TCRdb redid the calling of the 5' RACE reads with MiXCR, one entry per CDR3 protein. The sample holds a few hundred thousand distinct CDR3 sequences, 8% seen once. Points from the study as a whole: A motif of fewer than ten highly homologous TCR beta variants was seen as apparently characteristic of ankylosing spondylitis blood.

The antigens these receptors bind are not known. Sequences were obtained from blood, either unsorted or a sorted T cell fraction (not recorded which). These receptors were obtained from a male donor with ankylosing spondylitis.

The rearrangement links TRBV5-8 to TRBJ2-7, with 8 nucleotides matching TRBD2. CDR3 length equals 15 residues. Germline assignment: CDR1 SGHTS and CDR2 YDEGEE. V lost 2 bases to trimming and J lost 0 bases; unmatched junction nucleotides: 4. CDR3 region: CASSFSSGPSYEQYF. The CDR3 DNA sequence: TGTGCCAGCAGCTTCTCTAGCGGGCCCTCCTACGAGCAGTACTTC. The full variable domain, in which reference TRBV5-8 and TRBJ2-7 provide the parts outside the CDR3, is EAGVTQSPTHLIKTRGQQATLRCSPISGHTSVYWYQQALGLGLQFLLWYDEGEERNRGNFPPRFSGRQFPNYSSELNVNALELEDSALYLCASSFSSGPSYEQYFGPGTRLTVT.

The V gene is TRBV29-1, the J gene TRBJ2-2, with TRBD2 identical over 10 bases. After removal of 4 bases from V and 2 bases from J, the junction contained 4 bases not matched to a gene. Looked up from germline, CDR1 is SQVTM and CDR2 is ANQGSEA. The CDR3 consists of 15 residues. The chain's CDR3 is CSVGGLAANTGELFF. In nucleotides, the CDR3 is TGCAGCGTTGGCGGACTAGCGGCAAACACCGGGGAGCTGTTTTTT.

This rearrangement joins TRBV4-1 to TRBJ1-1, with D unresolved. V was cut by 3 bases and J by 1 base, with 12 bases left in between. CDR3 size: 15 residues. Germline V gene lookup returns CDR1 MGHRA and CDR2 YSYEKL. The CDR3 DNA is TGCGCCAGCAGCCACGTCAGAGAACGGAACACTGAAGCTTTCTTT. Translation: CASSHVRERNTEAFF.

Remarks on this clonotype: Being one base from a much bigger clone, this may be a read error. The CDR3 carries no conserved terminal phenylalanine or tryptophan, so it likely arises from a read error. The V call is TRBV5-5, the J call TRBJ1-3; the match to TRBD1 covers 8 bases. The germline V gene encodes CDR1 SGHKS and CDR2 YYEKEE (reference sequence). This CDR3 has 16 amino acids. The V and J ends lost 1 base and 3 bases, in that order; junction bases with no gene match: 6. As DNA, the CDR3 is TGTGCCAGCAGCTTGCAGGGGGCATTAATTGGAAACACCATATATCTT. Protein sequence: CASSLQGALIGNTIYL.

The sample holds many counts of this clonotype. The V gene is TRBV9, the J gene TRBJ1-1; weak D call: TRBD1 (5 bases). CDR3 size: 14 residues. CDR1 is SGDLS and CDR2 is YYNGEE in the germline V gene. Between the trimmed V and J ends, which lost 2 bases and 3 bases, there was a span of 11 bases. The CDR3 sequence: CASSVRDSYTEAFF. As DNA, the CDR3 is TGTGCCAGCAGCGTCCGGGACTCCTACACTGAAGCTTTCTTT.

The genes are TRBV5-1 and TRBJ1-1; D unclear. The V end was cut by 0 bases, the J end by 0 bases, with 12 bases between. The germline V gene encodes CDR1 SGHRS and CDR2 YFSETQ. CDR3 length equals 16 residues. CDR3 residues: CASSLGLTQVNTEAFF. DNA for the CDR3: TGCGCCAGCAGCTTGGGTTTAACGCAGGTGAACACTGAAGCTTTCTTT.

The DNA of the CDR3 is TGCGCCAGCAGCGTTGTGGCCGCAGGGAAGCTGGACGAGCAGTACTTC. Translated, it gives CASSVVAAGKLDEQYF. The V call is TRBV5-1, the J call TRBJ2-7; possibly TRBD1 for D (5 bases). Germline V gene sequence: CDR1 SGHRS, CDR2 YFSETQ. V was pared by 4 bases and J by 5 bases, with 22 bases between. This CDR3 is built from 16 residues. The whole variable domain, filled in from reference TRBV5-1 and TRBJ2-7, reads KAGVTQTPRYLIKTRGQQVTLSCSPISGHRSVSWYQQTPGQGLQFLFEYFSETQRNKGNFPGRFSGRQFSNSRSEMNVSTLELGDSALYLCASSVVAAGKLDEQYFGPGTRLTVT.

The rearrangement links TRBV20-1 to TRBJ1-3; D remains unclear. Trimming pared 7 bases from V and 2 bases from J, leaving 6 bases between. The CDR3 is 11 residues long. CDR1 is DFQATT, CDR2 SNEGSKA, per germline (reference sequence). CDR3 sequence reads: CSVRAGNTIYF. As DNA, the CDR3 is TGCAGTGTTCGGGCTGGAAACACCATATATTTT.

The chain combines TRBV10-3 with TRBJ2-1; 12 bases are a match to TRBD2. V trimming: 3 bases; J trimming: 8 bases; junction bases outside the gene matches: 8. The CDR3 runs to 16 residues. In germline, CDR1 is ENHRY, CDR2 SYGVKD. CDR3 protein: CAISDLAGGQEDEQFF. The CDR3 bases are TGTGCCATCAGTGATCTAGCGGGAGGGCAAGAGGATGAGCAGTTCTTC.

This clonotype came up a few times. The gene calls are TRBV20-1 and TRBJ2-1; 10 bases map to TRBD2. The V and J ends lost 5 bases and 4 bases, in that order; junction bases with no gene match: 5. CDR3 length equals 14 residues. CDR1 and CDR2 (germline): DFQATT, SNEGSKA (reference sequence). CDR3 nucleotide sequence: TGCAGTGCTGCTCCGGGACTAGCGTACAATGAGCAGTTCTTC. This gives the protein CSAAPGLAYNEQFF.

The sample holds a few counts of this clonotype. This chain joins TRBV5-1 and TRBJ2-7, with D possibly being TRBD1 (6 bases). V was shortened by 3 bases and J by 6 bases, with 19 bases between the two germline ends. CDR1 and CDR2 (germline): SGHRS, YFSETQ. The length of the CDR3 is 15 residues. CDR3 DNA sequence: TGCGCCAGCAGCTCGGAACAGGGTGCTCTTTCCGAGCAGTACTTC. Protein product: CASSSEQGALSEQYF.

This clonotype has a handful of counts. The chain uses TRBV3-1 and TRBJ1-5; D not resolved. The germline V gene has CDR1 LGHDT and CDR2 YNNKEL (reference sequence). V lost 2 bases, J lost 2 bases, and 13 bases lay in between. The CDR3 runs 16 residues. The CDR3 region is CASSQSVGYGNQPQHF. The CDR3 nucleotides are TGTGCCAGCAGCCAATCGGTGGGATACGGCAATCAGCCCCAGCATTTT.

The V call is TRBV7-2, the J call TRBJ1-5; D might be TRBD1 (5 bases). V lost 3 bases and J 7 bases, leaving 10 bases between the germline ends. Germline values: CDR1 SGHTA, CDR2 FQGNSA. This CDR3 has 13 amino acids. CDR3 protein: CASSLGEGQPQHF. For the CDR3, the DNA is TGTGCCAGCAGCTTGGGGGAGGGGCAGCCCCAGCATTTT. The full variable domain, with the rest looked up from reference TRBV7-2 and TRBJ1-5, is GAGVSQSPSNKVTEKGKDVELRCDPISGHTALYWYRQSLGQGLEFLIYFQGNSAPDKSGLPSDRFSAERTGGSVSTLTIQRTQQEDSAVYLCASSLGEGQPQHFGDGTRLSIL.

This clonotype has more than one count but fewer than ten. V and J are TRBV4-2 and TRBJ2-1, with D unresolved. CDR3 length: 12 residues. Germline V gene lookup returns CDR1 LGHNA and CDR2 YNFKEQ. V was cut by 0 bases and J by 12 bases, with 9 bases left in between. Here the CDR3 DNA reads TGTGCCAGCAGCCAAGATTTTCTAAGGCAGTTCTTC. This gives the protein CASSQDFLRQFF.

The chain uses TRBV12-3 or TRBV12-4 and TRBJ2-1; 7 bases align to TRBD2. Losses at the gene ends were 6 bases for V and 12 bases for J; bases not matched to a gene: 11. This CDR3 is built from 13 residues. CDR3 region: CASSIGGRRVQFF. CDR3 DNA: TGTGCCAGCAGCATCGGGGGGAGGAGGGTGCAGTTCTTC.

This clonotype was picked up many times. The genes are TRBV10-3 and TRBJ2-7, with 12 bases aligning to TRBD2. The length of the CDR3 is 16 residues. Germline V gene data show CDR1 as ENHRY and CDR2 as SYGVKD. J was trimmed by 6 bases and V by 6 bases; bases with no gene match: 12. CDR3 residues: CAISSGLAGVPAEQYF. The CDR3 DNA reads TGTGCCATCAGCTCGGGACTAGCGGGTGTTCCAGCCGAGCAGTACTTC.

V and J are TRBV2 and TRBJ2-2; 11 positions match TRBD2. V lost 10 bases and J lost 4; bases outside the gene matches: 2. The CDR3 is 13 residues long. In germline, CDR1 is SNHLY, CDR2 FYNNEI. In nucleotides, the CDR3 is TGTGCCATCGGACTAGCGGGCACCGGGGAGCTGTTTTTT. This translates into CAIGLAGTGELFF.

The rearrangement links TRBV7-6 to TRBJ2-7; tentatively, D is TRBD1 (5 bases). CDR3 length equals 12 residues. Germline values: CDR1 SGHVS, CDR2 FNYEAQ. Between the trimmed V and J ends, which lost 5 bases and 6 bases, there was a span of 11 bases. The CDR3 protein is CASSQPGFEQYF. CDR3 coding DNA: TGTGCCAGCAGCCAGCCAGGGTTCGAGCAGTACTTC.

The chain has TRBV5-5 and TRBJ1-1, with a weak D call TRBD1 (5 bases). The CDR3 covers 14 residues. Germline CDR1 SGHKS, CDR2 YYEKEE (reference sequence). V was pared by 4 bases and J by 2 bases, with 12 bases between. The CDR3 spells CASSPPRGNTEAFF. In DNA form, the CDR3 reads TGTGCCAGCAGCCCCCCTAGGGGAAACACTGAAGCTTTCTTT.

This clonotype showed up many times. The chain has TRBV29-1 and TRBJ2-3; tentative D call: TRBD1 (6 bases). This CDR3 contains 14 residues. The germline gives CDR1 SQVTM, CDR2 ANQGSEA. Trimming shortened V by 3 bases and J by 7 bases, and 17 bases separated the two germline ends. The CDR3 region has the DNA TGCAGCGTTGATCCCGGGACACCCATATATACGCAGTATTTT. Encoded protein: CSVDPGTPIYTQYF.

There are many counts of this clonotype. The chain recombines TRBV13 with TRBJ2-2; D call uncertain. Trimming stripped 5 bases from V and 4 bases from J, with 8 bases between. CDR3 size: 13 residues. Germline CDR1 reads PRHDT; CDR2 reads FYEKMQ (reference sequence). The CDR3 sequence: CASSGPVTGELFF. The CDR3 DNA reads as TGTGCCAGCAGCGGTCCAGTCACCGGGGAGCTGTTTTTT.

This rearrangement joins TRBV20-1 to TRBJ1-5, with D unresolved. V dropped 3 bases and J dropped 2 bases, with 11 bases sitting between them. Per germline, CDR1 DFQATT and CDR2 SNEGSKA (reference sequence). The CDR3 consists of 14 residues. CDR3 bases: TGCAGTGCTAGGTCGGAGAGGGGCAATCAGCCCCAGCATTTT. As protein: CSARSERGNQPQHF.

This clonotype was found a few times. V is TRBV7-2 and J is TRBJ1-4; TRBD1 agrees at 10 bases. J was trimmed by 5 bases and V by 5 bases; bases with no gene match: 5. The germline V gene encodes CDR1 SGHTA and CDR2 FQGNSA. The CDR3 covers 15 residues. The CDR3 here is CASSQRTGGNEKLFF. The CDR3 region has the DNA TGTGCCAGCAGCCAAAGGACAGGGGGGAATGAAAAACTGTTTTTT.

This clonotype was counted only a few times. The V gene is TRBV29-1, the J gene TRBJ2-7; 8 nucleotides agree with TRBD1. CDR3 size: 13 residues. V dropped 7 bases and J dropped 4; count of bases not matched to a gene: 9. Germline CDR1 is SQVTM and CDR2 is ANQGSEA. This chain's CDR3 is CSAMTGEVYEQYF. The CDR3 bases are TGCAGCGCCATGACAGGGGAAGTATACGAGCAGTACTTC.

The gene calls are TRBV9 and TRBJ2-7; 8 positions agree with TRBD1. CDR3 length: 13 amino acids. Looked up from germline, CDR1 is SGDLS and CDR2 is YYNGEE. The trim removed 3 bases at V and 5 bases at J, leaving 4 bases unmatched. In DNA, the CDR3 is TGTGCCAGCAGCGGGACAGGGTTGAACGAGCAGTACTTC. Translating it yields CASSGTGLNEQYF.

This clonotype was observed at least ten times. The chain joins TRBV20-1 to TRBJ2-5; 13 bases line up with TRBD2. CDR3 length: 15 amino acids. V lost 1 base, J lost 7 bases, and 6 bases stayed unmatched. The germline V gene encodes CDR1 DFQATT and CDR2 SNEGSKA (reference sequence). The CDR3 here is CSARVRTSGRGTQYF. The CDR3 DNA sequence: TGCAGTGCTAGAGTCAGGACTAGCGGGAGAGGGACCCAGTACTTC.

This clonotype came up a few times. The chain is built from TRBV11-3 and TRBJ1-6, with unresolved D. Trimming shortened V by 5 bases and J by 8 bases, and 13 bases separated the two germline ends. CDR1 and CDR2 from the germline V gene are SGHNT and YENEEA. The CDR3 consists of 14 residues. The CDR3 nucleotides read TGTGCCAGCAGCCTAGGCGTACGGGATTCACCCCTCCACTTT. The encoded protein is CASSLGVRDSPLHF.

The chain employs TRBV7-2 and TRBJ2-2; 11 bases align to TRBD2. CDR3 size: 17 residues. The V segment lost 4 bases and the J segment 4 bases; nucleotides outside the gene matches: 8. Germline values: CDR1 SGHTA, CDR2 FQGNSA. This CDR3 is CASSSTRLAGSTGELFF. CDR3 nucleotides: TGTGCCAGCAGCTCCACGAGACTAGCGGGATCCACCGGGGAGCTGTTTTTT.

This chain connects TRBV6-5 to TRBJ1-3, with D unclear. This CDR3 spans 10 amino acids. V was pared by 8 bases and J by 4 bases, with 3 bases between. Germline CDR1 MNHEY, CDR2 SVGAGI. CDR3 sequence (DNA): TGTGCCAGCGTCGGAAACACCATATATTTT. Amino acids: CASVGNTIYF.